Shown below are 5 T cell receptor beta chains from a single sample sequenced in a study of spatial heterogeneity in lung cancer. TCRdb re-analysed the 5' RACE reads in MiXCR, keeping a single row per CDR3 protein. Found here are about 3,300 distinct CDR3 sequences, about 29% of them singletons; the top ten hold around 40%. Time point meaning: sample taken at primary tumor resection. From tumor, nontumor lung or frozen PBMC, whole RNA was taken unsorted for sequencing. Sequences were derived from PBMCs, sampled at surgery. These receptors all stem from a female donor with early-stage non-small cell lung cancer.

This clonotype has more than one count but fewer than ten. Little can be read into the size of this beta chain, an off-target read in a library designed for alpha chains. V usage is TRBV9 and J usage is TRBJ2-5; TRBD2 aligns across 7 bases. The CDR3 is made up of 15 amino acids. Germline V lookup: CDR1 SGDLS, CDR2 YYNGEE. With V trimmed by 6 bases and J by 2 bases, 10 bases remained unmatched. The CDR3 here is CASTWAGEPQETQYF. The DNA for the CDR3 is TGTGCCAGCACATGGGCGGGAGAGCCGCAAGAGACCCAGTACTTC.

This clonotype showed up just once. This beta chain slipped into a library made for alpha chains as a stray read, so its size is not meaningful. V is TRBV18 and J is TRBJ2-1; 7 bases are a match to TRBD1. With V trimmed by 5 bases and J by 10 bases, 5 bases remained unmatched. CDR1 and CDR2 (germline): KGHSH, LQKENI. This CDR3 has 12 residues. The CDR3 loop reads CASSGTVQEQFF. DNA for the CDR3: TGTGCCAGCTCAGGGACAGTGCAGGAGCAGTTCTTC.

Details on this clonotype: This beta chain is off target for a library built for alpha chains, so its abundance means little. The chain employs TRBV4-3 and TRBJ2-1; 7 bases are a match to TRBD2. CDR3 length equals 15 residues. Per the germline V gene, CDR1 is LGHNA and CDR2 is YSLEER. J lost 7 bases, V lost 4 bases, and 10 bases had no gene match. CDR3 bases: TGCGCCAGCAGCCCGACGTACCTAGCGGCGAATGAGCAGTTCTTC. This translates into CASSPTYLAANEQFF.

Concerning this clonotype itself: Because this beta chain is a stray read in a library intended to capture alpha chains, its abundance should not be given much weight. Written as DNA, the CDR3 is TGTGCCAGCAGTACGACTAGCGGGAGAAATGGGGAGCTGTTTTTT. Amino acid sequence: CASSTTSGRNGELFF. The chain joins TRBV3-1 to TRBJ2-2, with TRBD2 matching 12 bases. CDR3 length equals 15 residues. Germline CDR1 is LGHDT and CDR2 is YNNKEL (reference sequence). J was trimmed by 8 bases and V by 6 bases; bases with no gene match: 7.

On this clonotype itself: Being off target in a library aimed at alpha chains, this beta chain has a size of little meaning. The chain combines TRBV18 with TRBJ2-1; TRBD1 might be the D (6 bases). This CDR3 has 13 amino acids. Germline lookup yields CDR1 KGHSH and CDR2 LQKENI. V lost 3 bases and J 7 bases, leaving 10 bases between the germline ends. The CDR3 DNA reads TGTGCCAGCTCACCGAAACAGGGAAATGAGCAGTTCTTC. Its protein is CASSPKQGNEQFF.